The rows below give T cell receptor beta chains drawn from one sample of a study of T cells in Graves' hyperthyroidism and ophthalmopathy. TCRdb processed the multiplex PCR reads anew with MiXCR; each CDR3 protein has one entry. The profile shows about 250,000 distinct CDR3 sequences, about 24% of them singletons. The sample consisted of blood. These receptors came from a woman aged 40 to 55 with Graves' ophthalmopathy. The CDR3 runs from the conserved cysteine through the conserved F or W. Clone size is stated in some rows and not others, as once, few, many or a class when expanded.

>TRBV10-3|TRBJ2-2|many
CAISGWTSGSSGELFF
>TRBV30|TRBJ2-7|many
CAWRVGTPSSYEQYF
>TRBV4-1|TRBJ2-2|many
CASSMRTDNTGELFF
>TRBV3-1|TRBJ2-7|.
CASSQDRNAAYEQYF
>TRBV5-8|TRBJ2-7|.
CASSLQAGGRYEQYF
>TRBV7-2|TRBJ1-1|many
CASSFTGIPEAFF
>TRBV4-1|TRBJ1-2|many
CASSQVMANYGYTF
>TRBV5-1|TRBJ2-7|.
CASSTGTGEYEQYF
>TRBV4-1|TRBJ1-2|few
CASSQLDRGPPWGYTF
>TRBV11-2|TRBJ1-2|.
CASSRRTTGGVIYGYTF
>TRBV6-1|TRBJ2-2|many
CASRLTGSSGELFF
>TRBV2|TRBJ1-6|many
CASSEDGQEYSPLHF
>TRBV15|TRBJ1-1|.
CATSRGGGTEAFF
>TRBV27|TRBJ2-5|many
CASSFFGRALETQYF
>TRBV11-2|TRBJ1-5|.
CASSLGGQNNNQPQHF
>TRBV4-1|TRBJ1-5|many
CASSQVSGNQPQHF
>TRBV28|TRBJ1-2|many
CASSLKGYYGYTF
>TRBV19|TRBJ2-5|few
CASSTRQGRSETQYF
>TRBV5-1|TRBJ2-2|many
CASSLISRPNTGELFF
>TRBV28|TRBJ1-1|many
CASAHPANTEAFF
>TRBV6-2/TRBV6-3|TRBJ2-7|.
CASTPTDSYEQYF
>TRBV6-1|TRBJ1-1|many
CASTPTNPNTEAFF
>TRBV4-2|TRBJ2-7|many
CASSPSLAGGDSYEQYF
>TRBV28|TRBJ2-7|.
CASRTSGSHEQYF
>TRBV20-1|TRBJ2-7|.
CSAAGEVHEQYF
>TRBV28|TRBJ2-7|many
CASGAGGPREQYF
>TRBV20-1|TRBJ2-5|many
CSARSLAGTTQETQYF
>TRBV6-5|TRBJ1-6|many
CASRVHRGSPPHF
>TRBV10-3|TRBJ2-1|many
CAISAWASGVSYNEQFF
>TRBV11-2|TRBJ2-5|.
CARSSGQVQETQYF
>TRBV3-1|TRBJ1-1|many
CASSQDLGVGTEAFF
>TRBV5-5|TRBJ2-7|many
CASTLGPGYYEQYF
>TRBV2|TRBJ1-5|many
CASTRDNQPQHF
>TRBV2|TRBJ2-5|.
CASRDGPPGETQYF
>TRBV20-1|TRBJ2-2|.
CSARQGLDTGELFF
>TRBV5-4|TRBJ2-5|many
CASSSLAYQETQYF
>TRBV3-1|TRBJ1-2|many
CASSPQDRGQDGYTF
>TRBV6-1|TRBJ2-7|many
CAIGGYNDEQYF
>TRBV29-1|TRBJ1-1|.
CSVRTSMNTEAFF
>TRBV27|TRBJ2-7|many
CASSLFRGGAYEQYF
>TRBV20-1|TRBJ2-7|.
CSAGPGTLYEQYF
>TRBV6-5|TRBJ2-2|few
CASSSGQGFTGELFF
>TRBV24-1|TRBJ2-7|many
CATSKGPSYEQYF
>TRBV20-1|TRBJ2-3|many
CSARRATDTQYF
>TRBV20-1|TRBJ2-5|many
CSASHSETQYF
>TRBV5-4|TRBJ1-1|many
CASFSWTEGVNTEAFF
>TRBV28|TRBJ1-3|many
CASRGGNTIYF
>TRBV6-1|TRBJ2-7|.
CASKTGATYEQYF
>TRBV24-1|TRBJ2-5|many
CATSENSQTQYF
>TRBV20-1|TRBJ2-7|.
CSAWDYHEQYF
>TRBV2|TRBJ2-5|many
CASSERADSMAWYQETQYF
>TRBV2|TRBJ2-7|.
CASSVTVYEQYF